These 17 T cell receptor beta chains were sequenced from one sample in a study of T cells in localized non-small cell lung cancer. Data came from immunoSEQ multiplex PCR; TCRdb stores just in-frame clones and leaves some out. In the table there are fewer than 30,000 clones, roughly 91% of which are singletons. The specimen was peripheral blood, collected before any cancer treatment. These TCRs come from a woman aged 35 to 70 with stage I lung adenocarcinoma.

The chain recombines TRBV2 with TRBJ2-2, with D unclear. Germline V gene sequence: CDR1 SNHLY, CDR2 FYNNEI. The CDR3 spans 12 residues. V was cut by 8 bases and J by 3 bases, with 7 bases left in between. CDR3 DNA sequence: TGTGCCAGCGCTTGGGACACCGGGGAGCTGTTTTTT. This encodes CASAWDTGELFF.

This chain joins TRBV7-2 and TRBJ2-7, with 9 bases aligning to TRBD1. Germline CDR1 and CDR2: SGHTA and FQGNSA. The CDR3 has 14 amino acids. Unmatched junction bases numbered 4, after V lost 4 bases and J lost 3 bases. CDR3 coding DNA: TGTGCCAGCAGCTCGACAGGGGGAGGCTACGAGCAGTACTTC. Translation: CASSSTGGGYEQYF.

CDR3 in DNA: TGTGCCAGCAGCTTAGTTGGACAGCTGATATATGGCTACACCTTC. Protein: CASSLVGQLIYGYTF. This chain joins TRBV7-9 and TRBJ1-2, with D perhaps matching TRBD1 (6 bases). V was trimmed by 1 base and J by 5 bases, leaving 14 bases between them. The CDR3 totals 15 residues. The germline V gene encodes CDR1 SEHNR and CDR2 FQNEAQ (reference sequence).

The chain's CDR3 is CASRPGTPIAKNIQYF. The DNA for the CDR3 is TGTGCCAGCAGACCTGGGACACCGATAGCCAAAAACATTCAGTACTTC. The V and J genes are TRBV7-3 and TRBJ2-4; tentative D call: TRBD1 (6 bases). Germline V gene data show CDR1 as SGHTA and CDR2 as FQGTGA. V lost 6 bases to trimming and J lost 0 bases, with 15 bases between them. The CDR3 runs to 16 residues. The full variable domain, completed using reference TRBV7-3 and TRBJ2-4, is GAGVSQTPSNKVTEKGKYVELRCDPISGHTALYWYRQSLGQGPEFLIYFQGTGAADDSGLPNDRFFAVRPEGSVSTLKIQRTERGDSAVYLCASRPGTPIAKNIQYFGAGTRLSVL.

The chain links TRBV6-1 to TRBJ2-7; 10 nucleotides line up with TRBD1. The CDR3 is 15 residues long. V shed 6 bases, J shed 3 bases, and the junction held 8 bases outside the gene matches. The germline gives CDR1 MNHNS, CDR2 SASEGT. The CDR3 nucleotides read TGTGCCAGCAGATTCGGACAGGGGGGTAACTACGAGCAGTACTTC. This gives the protein CASRFGQGGNYEQYF.

This chain connects TRBV19 to TRBJ2-3; D remains unclear. The CDR3 is 15 residues long. Germline V CDR1 and CDR2: LNHDA, SQIVND (reference sequence). V lost 4 bases and J lost 0, with 11 bases in between. The CDR3 DNA is TGTGCCAGTAGTAGCATGATAACTAGCACAGATACGCAGTATTTT. Translating gives CASSSMITSTDTQYF. Full variable domain (outside the CDR3, taken from reference TRBV19 and TRBJ2-3): DGGITQSPKYLFRKEGQNVTLSCEQNLNHDAMYWYRQDPGQGLRLIYYSQIVNDFQKGDIAEGYSVSREKKESFPLTVTSAQKNPTAFYLCASSSMITSTDTQYFGPGTRLTVL.

This clone occurred once. This chain joins TRBV5-4 and TRBJ1-4; D unresolved. Looked up from germline, CDR1 is SGHNT and CDR2 is YYREEE (reference sequence). There are 16 residues in the CDR3. The V and J ends lost 1 base and 7 bases respectively, with 17 bases between them. CDR3 sequence reads: CASSLKREQIGEKLFF. The CDR3 region has the DNA TGTGCCAGCAGCTTGAAGAGAGAACAGATCGGTGAAAAACTGTTTTTT.

CDR3 DNA: TGCAGTGCTAGGGATCGAGATACGCAGTATTTT. It is translated as CSARDRDTQYF. The rearrangement joins TRBV20-1 to TRBJ2-3; D is undetermined. This CDR3 comprises 11 residues. The germline gives CDR1 DFQATT, CDR2 SNEGSKA (reference sequence). V was shortened by 3 bases and J by 5 bases, with 6 bases between the two germline ends.

The chain is built from TRBV9 and TRBJ1-4, with a tentative D call TRBD1 (5 bases). CDR1 is SGDLS, CDR2 YYNGEE, per germline. There are 14 residues in the CDR3. Trimming pared 2 bases from V and 6 bases from J, leaving 11 bases between. The CDR3 coding sequence is TGTGCCAGCAGCGTTGGGCCGGGGGATGAAAAACTGTTTTTT. Amino acid sequence: CASSVGPGDEKLFF.

The rearrangement links TRBV19 to TRBJ1-3; tentatively, D is TRBD1 (6 bases). The CDR3 covers 17 residues. Trimming shortened V by 3 bases and J by 0 bases, and 15 bases separated the two germline ends. Germline V CDR1 and CDR2: LNHDA, SQIVND (reference sequence). CDR3 residues: CASSIPSGQLSGNTIYF. The DNA of the CDR3 is TGTGCCAGTAGTATCCCCTCAGGACAGCTCTCTGGAAACACCATATATTTT.

The J gene is TRBJ2-1, the V gene TRBV6-5; the match to TRBD2 covers 7 bases. The CDR3 is 15 amino acids. V was clipped by 5 bases and J by 11 bases; unmatched bases: 15. Germline V CDR1 and CDR2: MNHEY, SVGAGI. The CDR3 reads CASSPLGGGPLKQFF. CDR3 coding DNA: TGTGCCAGCAGTCCCCTGGGGGGGGGTCCCCTCAAGCAGTTCTTC.

The rearrangement joins TRBV6-1 to TRBJ2-6; D remains ambiguous. CDR1 is MNHNS and CDR2 is SASEGT in the germline V gene. Between the trimmed V and J ends, which lost 2 bases and 2 bases, there was a span of 16 bases. The CDR3 is made up of 18 amino acids. Written as DNA, the CDR3 is TGTGCCAGCAGTGAAAGGGCAGTGGAATCGGCTGGGGCCAACGTCCTGACTTTC. Its translation is CASSERAVESAGANVLTF.

V and J are TRBV7-8 and TRBJ1-6; TRBD1 is a possible D gene (5 bases). The CDR3 totals 15 residues. Germline V gene data show CDR1 as SGHVS and CDR2 as FQNEAQ. Trimming took off 3 bases at V and 5 bases at J, with 11 bases between the two ends. CDR3 sequence: CASSFRVVNNSPLHF. In nucleotides, the CDR3 is TGTGCCAGCAGCTTCAGGGTAGTTAATAATTCACCCCTCCACTTT.

The J gene is TRBJ2-7, the V gene TRBV28, with TRBD1 as a possible D gene (6 bases). Germline lookup yields CDR1 MDHEN and CDR2 SYDVKM. Trimming took off 5 bases at V and 3 bases at J, with 14 bases between the two ends. This CDR3 contains 14 residues. CDR3 sequence: CASSDRRTGYEQYF. The CDR3 DNA is TGTGCCAGCAGTGACAGGCGAACAGGCTACGAGCAGTACTTC.

The chain joins TRBV7-9 to TRBJ1-2, with D possibly being TRBD1 (5 bases). V lost 1 base and J lost 4, with 13 bases in between. The length of the CDR3 is 15 residues. CDR1 and CDR2 (germline): SEHNR, FQNEAQ (reference sequence). The CDR3 region is CASSLVQAVGYGYTF. Here the CDR3 DNA reads TGTGCCAGCAGCTTAGTACAGGCGGTGGGCTATGGCTACACCTTC.

The chain combines TRBV19 with TRBJ1-5; possible D gene TRBD1, 6 bases. Germline lookup yields CDR1 LNHDA and CDR2 SQIVND (reference sequence). V lost 4 bases and J 5 bases, leaving 18 bases between the germline ends. The CDR3 has 16 amino acids. CDR3 DNA sequence: TGTGCCAGTAGTACCCGCGCCCACAGGGCCGATCAGCCCCAGCATTTT. It specifies CASSTRAHRADQPQHF. Based on the CDR3 plus reference TRBV19 and TRBJ1-5, the full variable domain is DGGITQSPKYLFRKEGQNVTLSCEQNLNHDAMYWYRQDPGQGLRLIYYSQIVNDFQKGDIAEGYSVSREKKESFPLTVTSAQKNPTAFYLCASSTRAHRADQPQHFGDGTRLSIL.

This chain links TRBV25-1 with TRBJ2-2, with 7 bases identical to TRBD2. The germline V gene encodes CDR1 MGHDK and CDR2 SYGVNS. The V segment lost 3 bases and the J segment 4 bases; nucleotides outside the gene matches: 5. The CDR3 totals 15 residues. CDR3 DNA: TGTGCCAGCAGTGATTTCACGGGGGGCACCGGGGAGCTGTTTTTT. Translated: CASSDFTGGTGELFF.